Described below is a single T cell receptor (beta chain) sequence and its context. Its antigen is still unknown. This sample was included in a study of T cell responses to AZD1222 COVID-19 vaccine. Study outcomes and limitations: Possibly, clonal diversity was underestimated; donors were largely white British and included more females. Dominant at 160-218 and 743-854, vaccine-associated CD4 TCRs also spanned spike. Seropositive AZD1222 recipients at baseline numbered only five or six.

Germline V gene lookup returns CDR1 MDHEN and CDR2 SYDVKM. The CDR3 is made up of 14 amino acids. V was shortened by 5 bases and J by 10 bases, with 15 bases between the two germline ends. Method: immunoSEQ multiplex PCR; TCRdb's copy keeps in-frame clones and lacks some. The sample includes 95,000 to 150,000 clones, 88% of them seen just once. The specimen comprised peripheral blood, sampled on day 0 of AZD1222 vaccination. This chain joins TRBV28 and TRBJ1-6, with D hard to call. This receptor was identified in an adult in good health. The CDR3 DNA reads TGTGCCAGCAGTAAGACTCAGTCAGGCTCACCCCTCCACTTT. It codes for CASSKTQSGSPLHF.